This entry features one T cell receptor (beta chain) sequence. Its antigen is as yet unknown. This sample is part of a study of cytotoxic CD8 clonotypes in ibrutinib-treated CLL. Study in general: A median approximately 12 months of treatment, range 6 to 36, preceded the collection of response samples.

A 1 in 200,000 to 1 in 1 million T cell depth was the sequencing target. Sequencing was performed with immunoSEQ multiplex PCR; in TCRdb, only in-frame clones are kept and a portion is missing. The table has just over 200,000 clones, 60% to 80% seen once. Study-wide results and caveats: There were differences in sampling times between sustained-remission and progressing patients.

This CDR3 has 15 residues. V dropped 6 bases and J dropped 9 bases, with 18 bases sitting between them. The germline gives CDR1 SGHAT, CDR2 FQDESV (reference sequence). The specimen was PBMCs, collected after 12 months of ibrutinib treatment. The chain links TRBV11-1 to TRBJ1-6; D is ambiguous. The source of this sequence is a human donor with chronic lymphocytic leukemia. This chain's CDR3 is CASRSTSVGRSPLHF. Written as DNA, the CDR3 is TGTGCCAGCAGATCAACTTCGGTTGGGCGTTCACCCCTCCACTTT.